This T cell receptor (beta chain) was retrieved from a study of Ad26.COV2.S vaccination and SARS-CoV-2 variants. Treatment noted: roughly 19 received Ad26.COV2.S at low or high dose, single or two shots; about five received placebo; per-sample allocation not given. The samples date from day 63 after the first vaccine or placebo injection. Assay used: immunoSEQ multiplex PCR; TCRdb lists only in-frame clones, some missing. The sample gives approximately 500,000 clones, roughly nine tenths of which show up once; 10% to 15% is in the top ten. The TCR originated in a person between 18 and 65 years old who received the Ad26.COV2.S COVID-19 vaccine or a placebo. The source material was peripheral blood, sampled in a trial of Ad26.COV2.S vaccine versus placebo.

DNA of the CDR3: TGTGCCAGCAGCGACCTACTCGCGCCGGAGACCCAGTACTTC. It yields the protein CASSDLLAPETQYF. V and J are TRBV28 and TRBJ2-5, with D hard to call. The ends were cut back, 6 bases at V and 5 bases at J, with 16 bases in the middle. Germline CDR1 is MDHEN and CDR2 is SYDVKM. The length of the CDR3 is 14 residues.